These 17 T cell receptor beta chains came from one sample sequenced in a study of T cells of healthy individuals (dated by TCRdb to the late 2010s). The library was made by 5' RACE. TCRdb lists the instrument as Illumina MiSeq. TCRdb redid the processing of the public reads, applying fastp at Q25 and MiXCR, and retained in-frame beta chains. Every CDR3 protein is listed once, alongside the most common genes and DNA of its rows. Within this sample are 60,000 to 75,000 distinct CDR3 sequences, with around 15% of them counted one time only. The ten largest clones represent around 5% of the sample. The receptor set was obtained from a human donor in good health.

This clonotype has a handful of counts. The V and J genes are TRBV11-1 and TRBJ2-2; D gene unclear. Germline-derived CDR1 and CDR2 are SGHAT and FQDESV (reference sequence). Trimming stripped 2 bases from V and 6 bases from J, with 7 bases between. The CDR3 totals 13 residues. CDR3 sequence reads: CASSLPSAGELFF. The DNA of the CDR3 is TGTGCCAGCAGCTTACCATCGGCCGGGGAGCTGTTTTTT. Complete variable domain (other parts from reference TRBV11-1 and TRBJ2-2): EAEVAQSPRYKITEKSQAVAFWCDPISGHATLYWYRQILGQGPELLVQFQDESVVDDSQLPKDRFSAERLKGVDSTLKIQPAELGDSAMYLCASSLPSAGELFFGEGSRLTVL.

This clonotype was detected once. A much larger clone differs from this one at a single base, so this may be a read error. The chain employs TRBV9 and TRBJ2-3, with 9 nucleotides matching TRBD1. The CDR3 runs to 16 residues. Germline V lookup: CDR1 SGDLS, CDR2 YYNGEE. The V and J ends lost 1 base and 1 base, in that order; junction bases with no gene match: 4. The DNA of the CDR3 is TGTGCCAGCAGCGTACATACAGGGGGCGGCACAGATACGCAGTATTTT. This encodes CASSVHTGGGTDTQYF. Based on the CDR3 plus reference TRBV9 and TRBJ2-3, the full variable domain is DSGVTQTPKHLITATGQRVTLRCSPRSGDLSVYWYQQSLDQGLQFLIQYYNGEERAKGNILERFSAQQFPDLHSELNLSSLELGDSALYFCASSVHTGGGTDTQYFGPGTRLTVL.

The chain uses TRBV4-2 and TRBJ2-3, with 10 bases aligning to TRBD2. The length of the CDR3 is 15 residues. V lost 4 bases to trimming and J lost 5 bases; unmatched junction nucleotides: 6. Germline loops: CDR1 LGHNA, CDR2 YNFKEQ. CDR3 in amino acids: CASSLGSSGGDTQYF. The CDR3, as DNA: TGTGCCAGCAGCCTGGGGTCTAGCGGGGGAGATACGCAGTATTTT.

CDR3 bases: TGCAGCGCCTACCAACAGGGGGGCTATGGCTACACCTTC. Translating it yields CSAYQQGGYGYTF. The V and J genes are TRBV29-1 and TRBJ1-2; 8 positions agree with TRBD1. The trim removed 7 bases at V and 4 bases at J, leaving 8 bases unmatched. Germline V lookup: CDR1 SQVTM, CDR2 ANQGSEA. CDR3 length: 13 amino acids.

CDR3 in amino acids: CASRSSGGADTQYF. CDR3 sequence (DNA): TGTGCCAGCAGAAGTAGCGGGGGTGCAGATACGCAGTATTTT. This rearrangement joins TRBV12-3 or TRBV12-4 to TRBJ2-3; 9 bases fit TRBD2. Trimming removed 6 bases from V and 4 bases from J; junction bases left unmatched: 5. The CDR3 extends over 14 amino acids.

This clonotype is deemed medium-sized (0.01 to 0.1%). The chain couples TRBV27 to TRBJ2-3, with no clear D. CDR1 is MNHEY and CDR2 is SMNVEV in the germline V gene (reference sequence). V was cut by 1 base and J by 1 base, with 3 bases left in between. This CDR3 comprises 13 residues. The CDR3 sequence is CASSLLGTDTQYF. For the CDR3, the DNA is TGTGCCAGCAGTTTATTGGGCACAGATACGCAGTATTTT.

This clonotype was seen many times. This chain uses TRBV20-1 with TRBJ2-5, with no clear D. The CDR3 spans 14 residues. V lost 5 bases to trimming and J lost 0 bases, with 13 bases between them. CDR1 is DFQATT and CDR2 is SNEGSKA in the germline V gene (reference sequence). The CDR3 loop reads CSASPLINQETQYF. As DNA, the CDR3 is TGCAGTGCTTCTCCCCTAATTAACCAAGAGACCCAGTACTTC.

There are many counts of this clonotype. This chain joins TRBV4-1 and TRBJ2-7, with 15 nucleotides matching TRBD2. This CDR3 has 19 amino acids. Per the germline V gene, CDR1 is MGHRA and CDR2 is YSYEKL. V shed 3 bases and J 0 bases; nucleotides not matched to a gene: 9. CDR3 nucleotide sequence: TGCGCCAGCAGCCACCCGGGACTAGCGGGAGGACCGAGCTCCTACGAGCAGTACTTC. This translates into CASSHPGLAGGPSSYEQYF.

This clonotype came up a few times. CDR3 protein: CASSLGVGEQFF. The CDR3 DNA sequence: TGTGCCAGCAGCTTAGGCGTCGGTGAGCAGTTCTTC. The chain uses TRBV7-8 and TRBJ2-1; D unclear. Germline V CDR1 and CDR2: SGHVS, FQNEAQ. V lost 1 base and J 9 bases, leaving 7 bases between the germline ends. This CDR3 has 12 amino acids.

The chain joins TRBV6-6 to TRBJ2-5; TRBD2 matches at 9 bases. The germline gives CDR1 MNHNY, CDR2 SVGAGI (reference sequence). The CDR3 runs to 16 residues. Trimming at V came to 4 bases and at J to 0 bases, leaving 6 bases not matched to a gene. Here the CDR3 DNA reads TGTGCCAGCAGTTCTACAGCGGGGGGCTACCAAGAGACCCAGTACTTC. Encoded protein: CASSSTAGGYQETQYF.

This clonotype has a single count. The CDR3 bases are TGTGCCAGCAGCCCATGGGGAGATTACAATGAGCAGTTCTTC. Translated, it gives CASSPWGDYNEQFF. The chain couples TRBV12-3 or TRBV12-4 to TRBJ2-1, with a weak D call TRBD2 (5 bases). The length of the CDR3 is 14 residues. V gave up 6 bases and J gave up 4 bases, with 13 bases separating them.

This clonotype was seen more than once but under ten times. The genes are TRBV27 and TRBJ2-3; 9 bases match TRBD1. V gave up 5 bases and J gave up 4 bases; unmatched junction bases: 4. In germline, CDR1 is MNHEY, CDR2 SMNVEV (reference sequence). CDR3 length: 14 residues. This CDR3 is CASSPGTGPDTQYF. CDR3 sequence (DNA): TGTGCCAGCAGTCCCGGGACAGGGCCAGATACGCAGTATTTT.

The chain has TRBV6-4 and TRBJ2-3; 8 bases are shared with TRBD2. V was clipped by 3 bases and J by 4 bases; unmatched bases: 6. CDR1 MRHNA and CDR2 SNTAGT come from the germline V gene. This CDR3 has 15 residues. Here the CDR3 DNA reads TGTGCCAGCAGTGAAGACGGGGGGGACTCAGATACGCAGTATTTT. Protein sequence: CASSEDGGDSDTQYF.

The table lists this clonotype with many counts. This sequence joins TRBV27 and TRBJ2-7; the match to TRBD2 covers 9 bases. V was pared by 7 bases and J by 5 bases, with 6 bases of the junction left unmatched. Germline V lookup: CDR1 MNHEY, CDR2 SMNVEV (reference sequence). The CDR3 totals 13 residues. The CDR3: CASKTSGAHEQYF. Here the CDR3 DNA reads TGTGCCAGCAAGACTAGCGGAGCCCACGAGCAGTACTTC.

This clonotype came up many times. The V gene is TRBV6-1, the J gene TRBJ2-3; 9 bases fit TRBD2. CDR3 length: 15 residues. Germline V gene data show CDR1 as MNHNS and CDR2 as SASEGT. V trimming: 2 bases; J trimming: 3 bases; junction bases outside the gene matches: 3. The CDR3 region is CASSEHSGGTDTQYF. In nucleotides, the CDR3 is TGTGCCAGCAGTGAACATAGCGGGGGAACAGATACGCAGTATTTT.

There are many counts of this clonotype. For the CDR3, the DNA is TGTGCCAGCAGCCCTGACAGGGGGCCGGAGAACACTGAAGCTTTCTTT. Protein: CASSPDRGPENTEAFF. J is TRBJ1-1 and V is TRBV5-6; TRBD1 matches at 10 bases. The CDR3 is 16 amino acids. Germline CDR1 SGHDT, CDR2 YYEEEE. J gave up 1 base and V 4 bases, and 7 bases lay outside the gene matches.

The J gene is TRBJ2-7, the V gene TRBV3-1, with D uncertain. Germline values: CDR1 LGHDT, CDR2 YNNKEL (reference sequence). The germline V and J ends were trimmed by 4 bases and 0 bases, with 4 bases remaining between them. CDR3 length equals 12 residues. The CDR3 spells CASSPPSYEQYF. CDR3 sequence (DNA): TGTGCCAGCAGCCCCCCCTCCTACGAGCAGTACTTC.